This TCR beta chain was sequenced for a study of blood T cell repertoires in COVID-19 (dated by TCRdb to 2018 to 2021). Notes on the research overall: Samples covering the acute and convalescent phases of COVID-19 were provided by collaborators in the United States, Italy and Spain. The prospective study material was composed of cDNA or gDNA derived from T cells, B-cell-depleted T cells, or PBMCs. Subjects who had been exposed to COVID-19, were actively infected with it, or had recovered from it provided the deeply sampled blood TCRbeta repertoires that made up the dataset. The repertoires were released in a freely available public database intended as a resource for research on the immune response to SARS-CoV-2. The samples were drawn from two sources: the first 160 participants of the ongoing ImmuneRACE study, and over 1,000 subjects contributed by 6 global collaborators. Nearly every sample came with metadata listing a de-identified subject ID, COVID-19 status, age in years and sex. Where HLA class I and class II types were available, the types were taken from metadata supplied by the sample provider, not from assay-based typing.

TCRbeta CDR3 regions were amplified from genomic DNA using the immunoSEQ Assay, a bias-controlled multiplex PCR. For the original study's pipeline: The number of nucleated cells in each sample was estimated by amplification of reference gene primers within the assay. Sequence reads were collapsed and filtered to measure the absolute abundance of every unique TCRbeta CDR3 rearrangement. For each sample, productive Simpson clonality was calculated as the square root of Simpson's diversity index over productive rearrangements. TCRdb holds this immuneACCESS table with in-frame rearrangements only. Some clones are missing; in checked studies, unresolved V genes explain under half, and the rest has no known cause. That table gives V, J and clone size, and the DNA gave D and trimming. A total of more than 100,000 clones appear in this sample, over 65% of them only once. Approximately 12% of the sample is taken by the ten largest.

The CDR3 holds 14 amino acids from the cysteine to the phenylalanine. The read is trimmed to its CDR3 DNA, 42 bases read in frame from base 1. At the junction V is shortened by 0 bases and J by 1 base; bases outside the gene matches: 0. The germline V gene encodes CDR1 SGHTS and CDR2 YDEGEE. What the work shows at the level of the full study, not this receptor alone: How much clinical and demographic metadata was included differed by source and by participant, and the metadata was provided uncurated.

Whole blood was collected in K2EDTA tubes by collaborating institutions according to the institutions' own protocols. For TCRbeta analysis, collaborators shipped samples in one of three forms: frozen whole blood, isolated PBMCs, or DNA extracted from either of those sample types. In the case of this clone: Its recognized antigen is unknown. No base quality information exists; no much larger clone differs at one position.

This receptor was obtained from a human donor in a cohort sampled during active COVID-19. The sample comprised peripheral blood. The sequence joins TRBV5-8 to TRBJ1-1, with TRBD1 identical over 7 junction bases. DNA sequence: TGTGCCAGCAGCTTGGACAGGGGGAACACTGAAGCTTTCTTT. It specifies CASSLDRGNTEAFF.